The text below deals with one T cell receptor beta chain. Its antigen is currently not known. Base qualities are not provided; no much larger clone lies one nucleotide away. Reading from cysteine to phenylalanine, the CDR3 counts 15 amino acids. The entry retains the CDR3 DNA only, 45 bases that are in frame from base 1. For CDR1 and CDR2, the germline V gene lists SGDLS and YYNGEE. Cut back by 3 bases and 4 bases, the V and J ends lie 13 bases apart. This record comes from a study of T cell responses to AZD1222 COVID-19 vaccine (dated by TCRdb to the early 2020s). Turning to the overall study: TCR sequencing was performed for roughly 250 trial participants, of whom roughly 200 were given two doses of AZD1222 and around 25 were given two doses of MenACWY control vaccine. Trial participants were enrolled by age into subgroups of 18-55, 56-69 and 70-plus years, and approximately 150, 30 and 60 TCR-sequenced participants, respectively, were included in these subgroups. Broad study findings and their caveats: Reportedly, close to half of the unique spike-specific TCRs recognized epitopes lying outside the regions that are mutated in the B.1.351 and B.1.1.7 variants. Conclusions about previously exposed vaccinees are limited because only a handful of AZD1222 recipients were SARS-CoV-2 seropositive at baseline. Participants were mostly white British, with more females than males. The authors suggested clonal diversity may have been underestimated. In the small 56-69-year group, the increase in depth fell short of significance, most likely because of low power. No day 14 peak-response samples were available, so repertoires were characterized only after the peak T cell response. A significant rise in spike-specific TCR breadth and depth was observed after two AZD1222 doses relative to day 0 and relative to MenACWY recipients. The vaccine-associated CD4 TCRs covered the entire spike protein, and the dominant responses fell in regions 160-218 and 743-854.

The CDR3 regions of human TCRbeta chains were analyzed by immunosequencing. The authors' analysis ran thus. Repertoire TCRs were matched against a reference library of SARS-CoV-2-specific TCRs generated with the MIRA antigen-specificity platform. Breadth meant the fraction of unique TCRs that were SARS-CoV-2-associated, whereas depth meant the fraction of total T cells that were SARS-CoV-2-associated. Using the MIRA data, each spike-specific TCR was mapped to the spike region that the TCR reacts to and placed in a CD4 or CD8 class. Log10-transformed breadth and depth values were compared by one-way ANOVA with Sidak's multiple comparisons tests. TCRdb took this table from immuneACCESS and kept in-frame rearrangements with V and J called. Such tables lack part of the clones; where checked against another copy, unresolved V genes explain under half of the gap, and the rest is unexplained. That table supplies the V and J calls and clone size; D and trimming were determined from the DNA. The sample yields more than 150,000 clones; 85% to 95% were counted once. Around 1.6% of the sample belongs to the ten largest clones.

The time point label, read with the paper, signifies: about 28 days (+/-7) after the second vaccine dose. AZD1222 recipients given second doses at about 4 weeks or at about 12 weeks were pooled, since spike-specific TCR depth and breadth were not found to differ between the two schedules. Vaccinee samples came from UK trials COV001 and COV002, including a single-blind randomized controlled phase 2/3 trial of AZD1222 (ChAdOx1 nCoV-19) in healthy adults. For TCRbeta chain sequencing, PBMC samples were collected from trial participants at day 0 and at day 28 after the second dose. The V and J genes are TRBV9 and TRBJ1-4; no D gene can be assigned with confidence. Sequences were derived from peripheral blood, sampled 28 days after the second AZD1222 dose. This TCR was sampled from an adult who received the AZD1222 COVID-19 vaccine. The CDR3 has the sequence CASSDRVTGNEKLFF. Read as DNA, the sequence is TGTGCCAGCAGCGACCGGGTAACGGGTAATGAAAAACTGTTTTTT.